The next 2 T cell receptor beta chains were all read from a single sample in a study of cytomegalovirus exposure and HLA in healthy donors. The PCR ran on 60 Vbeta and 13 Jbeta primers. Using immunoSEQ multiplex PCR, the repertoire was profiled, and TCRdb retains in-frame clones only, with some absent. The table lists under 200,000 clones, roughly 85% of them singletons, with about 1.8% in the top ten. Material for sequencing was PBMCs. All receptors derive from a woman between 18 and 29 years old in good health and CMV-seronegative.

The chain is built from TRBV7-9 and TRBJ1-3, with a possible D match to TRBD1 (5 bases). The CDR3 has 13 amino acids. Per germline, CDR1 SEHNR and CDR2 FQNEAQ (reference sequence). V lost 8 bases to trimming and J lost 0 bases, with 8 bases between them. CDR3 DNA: TGTGCCAGCCGGGGGAGCTCTGGAAACACCATATATTTT. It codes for CASRGSSGNTIYF. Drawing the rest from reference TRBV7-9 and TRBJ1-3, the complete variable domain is DTGVSQNPRHKITKRGQNVTFRCDPISEHNRLYWYRQTLGQGPEFLTYFQNEAQLEKSRLLSDRFSAERPKGSFSTLEIQRTEQGDSAMYLCASRGSSGNTIYFGEGSWLTVV.

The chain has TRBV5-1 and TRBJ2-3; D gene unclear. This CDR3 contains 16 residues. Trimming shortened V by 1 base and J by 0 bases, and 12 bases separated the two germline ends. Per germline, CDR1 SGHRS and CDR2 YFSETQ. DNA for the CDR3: TGCGCCAGCAGCTTGAGGTCTGCGGCTAGCACAGATACGCAGTATTTT. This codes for CASSLRSAASTDTQYF. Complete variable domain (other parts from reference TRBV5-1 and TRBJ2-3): KAGVTQTPRYLIKTRGQQVTLSCSPISGHRSVSWYQQTPGQGLQFLFEYFSETQRNKGNFPGRFSGRQFSNSRSEMNVSTLELGDSALYLCASSLRSAASTDTQYFGPGTRLTVL.